This T cell receptor beta chain was found in a study of blood T cell repertoires in COVID-19. The wider study: COVID-19 samples, acute and convalescent, were from the United States, Italy and Spain. The analysed material was cDNA or gDNA that came from T cells, B-cell-depleted T cells, or PBMCs.

Sequencing used immunoSEQ multiplex PCR; TCRdb keeps in-frame clones, though not all of them. The table records roughly 77,000 clones, 65% to 80% of them present only once. Germline V gene data show CDR1 as SNHLY and CDR2 as FYNNEI. The ends lost 3 bases at V and 4 bases at J; junction bases unmatched: 6. The CDR3 spans 15 residues. Sequenced: peripheral blood. This receptor was identified in a man aged 60 to 75 with active or convalescent COVID-19. The rearrangement uses TRBV2 and TRBJ2-1; TRBD2 agrees at 7 bases. This CDR3 is CASSDSRGGYNEQFF. In DNA, the CDR3 is TGTGCCAGCAGTGATTCTCGCGGGGGTTACAATGAGCAGTTCTTC.